Below, 20 T cell receptor beta chains from the same sample are listed, as sequenced in a study of blood T cell repertoires in COVID-19. Using immunoSEQ multiplex PCR, the repertoire was profiled, and TCRdb retains in-frame clones only, with some absent. The sample includes 450,000 or so clones, around 89% seen only once; the top ten take roughly 1.4%. Sequenced: peripheral blood. These receptors were obtained from a woman aged 40-49 years with COVID-19, enrolled during active disease.

V and J are TRBV27 and TRBJ2-1, with 9 nucleotides matching TRBD1. The CDR3 extends over 17 amino acids. Germline CDR1 is MNHEY and CDR2 is SMNVEV (reference sequence). V was pared by 3 bases and J by 4 bases, with 10 bases of the junction left unmatched. The CDR3: CASSFSTGTGWYNEQFF. In DNA, the CDR3 is TGTGCCAGCAGTTTCTCGACCGGGACAGGGTGGTACAATGAGCAGTTCTTC.

V usage is TRBV29-1 and J usage is TRBJ2-7; 8 nucleotides line up with TRBD2. In germline, CDR1 is SQVTM, CDR2 ANQGSEA. With V trimmed by 2 bases and J by 2 bases, 11 bases remained unmatched. The CDR3 loop spans 16 amino acids. The CDR3 DNA reads TGCAGCGTTGAAACCCCGCGGGGGGAGAATACCTACGAGCAGTACTTC. Translating it yields CSVETPRGENTYEQYF.

This chain connects TRBV7-8 to TRBJ2-7, with D possibly matching TRBD2 (5 bases). Germline-derived CDR1 and CDR2 are SGHVS and FQNEAQ. The CDR3 is 15 residues long. The V and J ends lost 2 bases and 7 bases respectively, with 18 bases between them. The CDR3 DNA reads as TGTGCCAGCAGCTTAATGAGGGTCCGACACGGGGAGCAGTACTTC. Protein product: CASSLMRVRHGEQYF.

Comment on this clone: Its ends do not fully match the called genes, so a read error is possible. This chain joins TRBV7-7 and TRBJ2-1, with 7 bases fitting TRBD2. The germline V gene encodes CDR1 SSHAT and CDR2 FNYEAQ (reference sequence). The CDR3 extends over 15 amino acids. CDR3 protein: CASSLGSGRANEQFF. In nucleotides, the CDR3 is TGTGCTAGCAGCTTAGGTTCGGGGAGGGCCAATGAGCAGTTCTTC.

The V and J genes are TRBV7-2 and TRBJ2-4; D uncertain. CDR3 size: 21 residues. Germline V gene data show CDR1 as SGHTA and CDR2 as FQGNSA. Trimming left V 0 bases short and J 1 base short, with 25 bases between. The CDR3 region is CASSLALATAAASSAKNIQYF. The CDR3 DNA sequence: TGTGCCAGCAGCTTAGCGTTAGCAACTGCTGCTGCAAGTTCGGCCAAAAACATTCAGTACTTC.

CDR3 amino acids: CASSSHRGLSYEQYF. CDR3 DNA sequence: TGTGCCAGCAGTTCGCACAGGGGCCTTTCCTACGAGCAGTACTTC. The V and J genes are TRBV28 and TRBJ2-7; 7 nucleotides line up with TRBD1. The germline gives CDR1 MDHEN, CDR2 SYDVKM. V shed 4 bases and J 1 base; nucleotides not matched to a gene: 7. CDR3 size: 15 residues. The variable domain in full, completed from reference TRBV28 and TRBJ2-7, reads DVKVTQSSRYLVKRTGEKVFLECVQDMDHENMFWYRQDPGLGLRLIYFSYDVKMKEKGDIPEGYSVSREKKERFSLILESASTNQTSMYLCASSSHRGLSYEQYFGPGTRLTVT.

The rearrangement links TRBV30 to TRBJ2-5; 7 positions agree with TRBD1. The CDR3 is 17 amino acids. Trimming took 1 base from V and 1 from J; bases not matched to a gene: 12. CDR1 and CDR2 from the germline V gene are GTSNPN and SVGIG (reference sequence). In nucleotides, the CDR3 is TGTGCCTGGAGTGCTTTAGGGACCGGGACAGTCCAAGAGACCCAGTACTTC. Translating gives CAWSALGTGTVQETQYF.

The chain is built from TRBV5-5 and TRBJ2-3, with 9 nucleotides matching TRBD2. V was pared by 5 bases and J by 4 bases, with 8 bases of the junction left unmatched. Germline V gene sequence: CDR1 SGHKS, CDR2 YYEKEE (reference sequence). CDR3 size: 15 residues. Here the CDR3 reads CASRAGTSLPDTQYF. The CDR3 DNA reads as TGTGCCAGCAGAGCCGGGACTAGCTTGCCAGATACGCAGTATTTT.

The chain uses TRBV30 and TRBJ1-5; 9 nucleotides line up with TRBD1. The CDR3 is 14 amino acids. Losses at the gene ends were 5 bases for V and 3 bases for J; bases not matched to a gene: 5. CDR1 is GTSNPN, CDR2 SVGIG, per germline (reference sequence). The CDR3 region is CAWGTGGFNQPQHF. The CDR3 bases are TGTGCCTGGGGAACAGGGGGCTTCAATCAGCCCCAGCATTTT.

This chain uses TRBV7-2 with TRBJ1-1; 8 nucleotides agree with TRBD1. The V gene end was trimmed by 3 bases and the J gene end by 10 bases; junction bases not matched to a gene: 7. CDR3 length equals 13 residues. Germline V gives CDR1 SGHTA, CDR2 FQGNSA. The DNA of the CDR3 is TGTGCCAGCAGCTTCGCGGACAGGGAATTAGCTTTCTTT. Its protein is CASSFADRELAFF.

This chain links TRBV27 with TRBJ1-2; TRBD1 matches at 9 bases. The CDR3 is made up of 16 amino acids. Unmatched junction bases numbered 13, after V lost 3 bases and J lost 8 bases. Germline CDR1 MNHEY, CDR2 SMNVEV (reference sequence). This CDR3 reads CASSFLGGTGNRGYTF. The DNA for the CDR3 is TGTGCCAGCAGTTTCCTCGGAGGGACAGGGAATCGAGGCTACACCTTC.

The genes are TRBV12-3 or TRBV12-4 and TRBJ2-5; maybe TRBD2 (5 bases). This CDR3 is 13 amino acids long. Trimming took off 6 bases at V and 4 bases at J, with 12 bases between the two ends. CDR3 protein: CASSQDWSETQYF. CDR3 DNA: TGTGCCAGCAGCCAGGACTGGTCAGAGACCCAGTACTTC.

The rearrangement joins TRBV9 to TRBJ2-1; 7 bases map to TRBD2. This CDR3 has 15 amino acids. Germline-derived CDR1 and CDR2 are SGDLS and YYNGEE. The J segment lost 6 bases and the V segment lost 4 bases, leaving 10 bases of the junction unmatched. CDR3 region: CASSFGLGFSNEQFF. CDR3 nucleotides: TGTGCCAGCAGCTTCGGACTAGGATTTTCCAATGAGCAGTTCTTC.

The DNA for the CDR3 is TGCGCCAGCAGAGCAACAGGTGTAAATCAGCCCCAGCATTTT. It is translated as CASRATGVNQPQHF. The chain employs TRBV5-1 and TRBJ1-5; D perhaps matches TRBD1 (5 bases). The germline gives CDR1 SGHRS, CDR2 YFSETQ. The CDR3 has 14 residues. V was trimmed by 5 bases and J by 4 bases, leaving 13 bases between them.

V and J are TRBV4-3 and TRBJ1-3; 7 bases agree with TRBD1. In germline, CDR1 is LGHNA, CDR2 YSLEER. The CDR3 is 18 residues long. Trimming at V came to 0 bases and at J to 0 bases, leaving 8 bases not matched to a gene. CDR3 protein: CASSQDTGDTFSGNTIYF. The CDR3 bases are TGCGCCAGCAGCCAAGATACAGGGGACACATTCTCTGGAAACACCATATATTTT.

V is TRBV7-9 and J is TRBJ1-1; no reliable D call. V gave up 1 base and J gave up 5 bases, with 17 bases separating them. The CDR3 consists of 16 residues. CDR1 and CDR2 (germline): SEHNR, FQNEAQ (reference sequence). The CDR3 loop is CASSLEPGPSGTEAFF. CDR3 DNA sequence: TGTGCCAGCAGCTTAGAGCCAGGACCCTCGGGGACTGAAGCTTTCTTT.

This clone is a singleton in its sample. This chain connects TRBV5-8 to TRBJ1-3; D perhaps matches TRBD1 (5 bases). The V and J ends lost 4 bases and 0 bases respectively, with 11 bases between them. CDR1 is SGHTS and CDR2 is YDEGEE in the germline V gene. CDR3 length: 15 residues. CDR3 sequence: CASSAGLRSGNTIYF. CDR3 sequence (DNA): TGTGCCAGCAGCGCGGGACTCCGCTCTGGAAACACCATATATTTT.

This chain uses TRBV9 with TRBJ1-1; no clear D gene. V lost 1 base, J lost 3 bases, and 13 bases lay in between. CDR3 length: 15 amino acids. Germline V gene sequence: CDR1 SGDLS, CDR2 YYNGEE. In nucleotides, the CDR3 is TGTGCCAGCAGCGTAAGTCCTGGGAGAGACACTGAAGCTTTCTTT. This encodes CASSVSPGRDTEAFF.

The chain combines TRBV28 with TRBJ1-3, with D possibly matching TRBD1 (5 bases). Germline CDR1 MDHEN, CDR2 SYDVKM. V lost 10 bases and J lost 0, with 13 bases in between. This CDR3 has 14 residues. CDR3 nucleotides: TGTGCCACCGAACAGGCGTACTCTGGAAACACCATATATTTT. Translated: CATEQAYSGNTIYF.

The chain joins TRBV18 to TRBJ1-3; the D gene is possibly TRBD1 (6 bases). This CDR3 has 16 residues. Trimming took off 4 bases at V and 1 base at J, with 14 bases between the two ends. Germline V gives CDR1 KGHSH, CDR2 LQKENI. Here the CDR3 DNA reads TGTGCCAGCTCACACATTACAGGGAAGTCTGGAAACACCATATATTTT. It translates to CASSHITGKSGNTIYF.